Presented here are 30 T cell receptor beta chains from one specimen sequenced in a study of T cell responses to AZD1222 COVID-19 vaccine. The method was immunoSEQ multiplex PCR; TCRdb's version includes in-frame clones alone and lacks a portion of them. The sample includes some 150,000 clones, 90% to 95% of them seen just once. This specimen was peripheral blood, taken on day 0 of MenACWY control vaccination. The receptors here all came from an adult in good health.

The rearrangement links TRBV28 to TRBJ2-2; TRBD2 matches at 9 bases. Losses at the gene ends were 3 bases for V and 0 bases for J; bases not matched to a gene: 11. Germline values: CDR1 MDHEN, CDR2 SYDVKM. The CDR3 totals 19 residues. In DNA form, the CDR3 reads TGTGCCAGCAGTTTTGGGCTAGCGGGAATCGCCCCGAACACCGGGGAGCTGTTTTTT. The encoded protein is CASSFGLAGIAPNTGELFF.

V and J are TRBV3-1 (or the pseudogene TRBV3-2) and TRBJ2-7; TRBD2 matches at 9 bases. The CDR3 is made up of 15 amino acids. The J segment lost 6 bases and the V segment lost 1 base, leaving 7 bases of the junction unmatched. CDR1 is LGHDT and CDR2 is YNNKEL in the germline V gene (reference sequence). CDR3 sequence: CASSQGGSSGTEQYF. CDR3 nucleotides: TGTGCCAGCAGCCAAGGAGGGTCTAGCGGGACCGAGCAGTACTTC.

The V call is TRBV4-1, the J call TRBJ2-1, with 13 bases identical to TRBD2. With 0 bases clipped from V and 10 bases from J, the junction kept 9 bases outside the gene matches. Germline assignment: CDR1 MGHRA and CDR2 YSYEKL. The CDR3 sequence is 17 residues long. The CDR3 is CASSQDPTSGRVNEQFF. The CDR3 coding sequence is TGCGCCAGCAGCCAAGATCCAACTAGCGGGAGGGTGAACGAGCAGTTCTTC.

The chain carries TRBV19 and TRBJ1-5; the D is unclear. The ends were cut back, 1 base at V and 2 bases at J, with 9 bases in the middle. The CDR3 runs to 15 residues. Germline lookup yields CDR1 LNHDA and CDR2 SQIVND (reference sequence). The CDR3 reads CASSIVSLGNQPQHF. Written as DNA, the CDR3 is TGTGCCAGTAGTATAGTGTCCTTAGGCAATCAGCCCCAGCATTTT.

The chain has TRBV28 and TRBJ2-7, with TRBD1 identical over 9 bases. The ends lost 1 base at V and 4 bases at J; junction bases unmatched: 5. Germline V lookup: CDR1 MDHEN, CDR2 SYDVKM. The CDR3 runs 15 residues. The CDR3 is CASSLYGTGKYEQYF. In DNA, the CDR3 is TGTGCCAGCAGTTTATACGGGACAGGGAAATACGAGCAGTACTTC. The entire variable domain, with the rest obtained from reference TRBV28 and TRBJ2-7, is as follows: DVKVTQSSRYLVKRTGEKVFLECVQDMDHENMFWYRQDPGLGLRLIYFSYDVKMKEKGDIPEGYSVSREKKERFSLILESASTNQTSMYLCASSLYGTGKYEQYFGPGTRLTVT.

The sample holds a few counts of this clone. The chain uses TRBV19 and TRBJ1-6; 8 bases fit TRBD1. This CDR3 comprises 14 residues. Germline loops: CDR1 LNHDA, CDR2 SQIVND (reference sequence). V lost 6 bases to trimming and J lost 7 bases; unmatched junction nucleotides: 5. CDR3 amino acids: CASSRDRKNSPLHF. CDR3 nucleotides: TGTGCCAGTAGCCGGGACAGGAAGAATTCACCCCTCCACTTT.

CDR3 nucleotide sequence: TGTGCCACCCGGGAGCGAATAGACGAGCAGTACTTC. Its translation: CATRERIDEQYF. The J gene is TRBJ2-7, the V gene TRBV3-1 (or the pseudogene TRBV3-2); weak D call: TRBD2 (6 bases). Trimming cost V 10 bases and J 5 bases, with 15 bases left between them. This CDR3 comprises 12 residues. Germline CDR1 and CDR2: LGHDT and YNNKEL (reference sequence).

The chain joins TRBV6-1 to TRBJ2-2, with D unresolved. CDR1 MNHNS and CDR2 SASEGT come from the germline V gene. The CDR3 covers 15 residues. Between the trimmed V and J ends, which lost 3 bases and 0 bases, there was a span of 8 bases. The CDR3 coding sequence is TGTGCCAGCAGTGATAAGGTCGCGAACACCGGGGAGCTGTTTTTT. This translates into CASSDKVANTGELFF.

V and J are TRBV5-1 and TRBJ1-6; no reliable D call. V was shortened by 4 bases and J by 0 bases, with 14 bases between the two germline ends. The CDR3 runs to 17 residues. Germline V gene sequence: CDR1 SGHRS, CDR2 YFSETQ. The CDR3 region is CASSLFQQSSYNSPLHF. The CDR3 region has the DNA TGCGCCAGCAGCCTGTTCCAACAGAGCTCCTATAATTCACCCCTCCACTTT.

There are a few counts of this clone. V and J are TRBV5-4 and TRBJ1-6; no firm D call. Germline lookup yields CDR1 SGHNT and CDR2 YYREEE (reference sequence). CDR3 length equals 15 residues. V was pared by 0 bases and J by 10 bases, with 14 bases between. The CDR3: CASSLGEGFRSPLHF. The CDR3 DNA sequence: TGTGCCAGCAGCTTGGGGGAAGGGTTTAGGTCACCCCTCCACTTT.

The chain joins TRBV30 to TRBJ1-2; tentatively, D is TRBD1 (6 bases). The CDR3 runs 13 residues. Looked up from germline, CDR1 is GTSNPN and CDR2 is SVGIG (reference sequence). V lost 2 bases and J lost 5, with 12 bases in between. The CDR3 here is CAWSLRTEYGYTF. The CDR3 DNA follows: TGTGCCTGGAGTCTTCGGACAGAATATGGCTACACCTTC.

The chain links TRBV9 to TRBJ1-2; no clear D gene. The CDR3 contains 12 residues. The V gene's germline CDR1 is SGDLS and CDR2 YYNGEE. V lost 3 bases and J lost 4, with 7 bases in between. This CDR3 is CASSGSAYGYTF. The CDR3 DNA follows: TGTGCCAGCAGCGGGTCCGCCTATGGCTACACCTTC.

The chain links TRBV10-3 to TRBJ1-5; TRBD1 matches 7 bases. Germline-derived CDR1 and CDR2 are ENHRY and SYGVKD. The CDR3 is 13 residues long. V dropped 2 bases and J dropped 5; count of bases not matched to a gene: 0. DNA for the CDR3: TGTGCCATCAGTGAGGGGACAGATCAGCCCCAGCATTTT. This sequence encodes CAISEGTDQPQHF.

The chain couples TRBV18 to TRBJ1-1; 7 positions match TRBD1. CDR1 is KGHSH and CDR2 is LQKENI in the germline V gene. The CDR3 runs 15 residues. The V segment lost 0 bases and the J segment 1 base; nucleotides outside the gene matches: 2. The chain's CDR3 is CASSPPTGRNTEAFF. The CDR3, as DNA: TGTGCCAGCTCACCACCGACAGGGAGGAACACTGAAGCTTTCTTT.

The rearrangement joins TRBV11-2 to TRBJ1-6; a weak D match, TRBD1 (5 bases). The germline V gene encodes CDR1 SGHAT and CDR2 FQNNGV. The V end lost 8 bases, the J end lost 9 bases, and 11 bases lay between the germline ends. The CDR3 extends over 12 amino acids. The CDR3 spells CASRREGSPLHF. Here the CDR3 DNA reads TGTGCCAGCCGCAGGGAAGGTTCACCCCTCCACTTT. Looking up the rest from reference TRBV11-2 and TRBJ1-6 gives the full variable domain: EAGVAQSPRYKIIEKRQSVAFWCNPISGHATLYWYQQILGQGPKLLIQFQNNGVVDDSQLPKDRFSAERLKGVDSTLKIQPAKLEDSAVYLCASRREGSPLHFGNGTRLTVT.

The sample holds one count of this clone. This chain connects TRBV28 to TRBJ1-6; possibly TRBD1 for D (5 bases). Germline values: CDR1 MDHEN, CDR2 SYDVKM. The CDR3 is 15 amino acids. V was clipped by 3 bases and J by 7 bases, with 13 bases between them. The CDR3 DNA reads as TGTGCCAGCAGTTTTCCGGCCAGGGTAAATTCACCCCTCCACTTT. It encodes CASSFPARVNSPLHF. Based on the CDR3 plus reference TRBV28 and TRBJ1-6, the full variable domain is DVKVTQSSRYLVKRTGEKVFLECVQDMDHENMFWYRQDPGLGLRLIYFSYDVKMKEKGDIPEGYSVSREKKERFSLILESASTNQTSMYLCASSFPARVNSPLHFGNGTRLTVT.

The V gene is TRBV6-5, the J gene TRBJ1-2; TRBD1 might be the D (6 bases). The CDR3 consists of 12 residues. Germline-derived CDR1 and CDR2 are MNHEY and SVGAGI. With 4 bases removed from V and 5 bases from J, the gap between germline ends came to 8 bases. CDR3 bases: TGTGCCAGCAGTTCACAGGGTTATGGCTACACCTTC. Its protein product is CASSSQGYGYTF.

The chain carries TRBV6-1 and TRBJ2-1, with D maybe TRBD2 (5 bases). V shed 3 bases and J shed 0 bases, with 15 bases lying between them. Per germline, CDR1 MNHNS and CDR2 SASEGT. CDR3 length equals 17 residues. The CDR3 sequence: CASSERTQGSSYNEQFF. As DNA, the CDR3 is TGTGCCAGCAGTGAGCGGACCCAAGGGAGCTCCTACAATGAGCAGTTCTTC.

The J gene is TRBJ2-3, the V gene TRBV29-1; 13 bases line up with TRBD2. Per the germline V gene, CDR1 is SQVTM and CDR2 is ANQGSEA. The CDR3 spans 17 residues. Unmatched junction bases numbered 5, after V lost 2 bases and J lost 0 bases. In nucleotides, the CDR3 is TGCAGCGTTGAACTGGGACTAGCGGGGACTAGCACAGATACGCAGTATTTT. Protein product: CSVELGLAGTSTDTQYF.

The rearrangement links TRBV7-9 to TRBJ1-2; D ambiguous. V was pared by 5 bases and J by 4 bases, with 11 bases between. Germline V lookup: CDR1 SEHNR, CDR2 FQNEAQ (reference sequence). The CDR3 spans 13 residues. The DNA for the CDR3 is TGTGCCAGCAGCCCCGACGGCTTCTATGGCTACACCTTC. Protein sequence: CASSPDGFYGYTF.

The chain combines TRBV11-2 with TRBJ1-6; 9 bases are shared with TRBD1. Trimming at V came to 5 bases and at J to 14 bases, leaving 7 bases not matched to a gene. From germline, CDR1 is SGHAT and CDR2 FQNNGV. This CDR3 region has 13 residues. CDR3 loop: CASSARTGESLHF. In DNA, the CDR3 is TGTGCCAGCAGCGCCCGGACAGGGGAATCCCTCCACTTT.

The rearrangement uses TRBV11-2 and TRBJ1-5; TRBD1 might be the D (5 bases). Per germline, CDR1 SGHAT and CDR2 FQNNGV. This CDR3 is built from 15 residues. V lost 1 base and J 5 bases, leaving 12 bases between the germline ends. The CDR3 DNA follows: TGTGCCAGCAGCTTAGGGGGGTGGGAAGATCAGCCCCAGCATTTT. This gives the protein CASSLGGWEDQPQHF. Combining the CDR3 with reference TRBV11-2 and TRBJ1-5 gives the whole variable domain EAGVAQSPRYKIIEKRQSVAFWCNPISGHATLYWYQQILGQGPKLLIQFQNNGVVDDSQLPKDRFSAERLKGVDSTLKIQPAKLEDSAVYLCASSLGGWEDQPQHFGDGTRLSIL.

Only one count was recorded for this clone. The chain recombines TRBV9 with TRBJ1-3; a weak D match, TRBD1 (6 bases). CDR3 length equals 15 residues. Germline V gene data show CDR1 as SGDLS and CDR2 as YYNGEE. The V end lost 4 bases, the J end lost 4 bases, and 15 bases lay between the germline ends. CDR3 amino acids: CASSPRTAGGNTIYF. The CDR3, as DNA: TGTGCCAGCAGCCCACGGACAGCGGGAGGAAACACCATATATTTT. Looking up the rest from reference TRBV9 and TRBJ1-3 gives the full variable domain: DSGVTQTPKHLITATGQRVTLRCSPRSGDLSVYWYQQSLDQGLQFLIQYYNGEERAKGNILERFSAQQFPDLHSELNLSSLELGDSALYFCASSPRTAGGNTIYFGEGSWLTVV.

Many counts were recorded for this clone. This CDR3 reads CASRPGQNSPLHF. In DNA, the CDR3 is TGTGCCAGCCGACCGGGCCAGAATTCACCCCTCCACTTT. This chain links TRBV28 with TRBJ1-6, with D uncertain. Trimming removed 8 bases at V and 7 bases at J, with 12 bases between. Germline loops: CDR1 MDHEN, CDR2 SYDVKM. CDR3 size: 13 residues.

This chain joins TRBV5-1 and TRBJ2-1; 7 positions match TRBD1. V dropped 4 bases and J dropped 10; count of bases not matched to a gene: 11. The length of the CDR3 is 14 residues. Germline assignment: CDR1 SGHRS and CDR2 YFSETQ. The CDR3 coding sequence is TGCGCCAGCAGCCTTCGGACAGGAGGCCTAGAGCAGTTCTTC. This encodes CASSLRTGGLEQFF.

This clone occurred once. V and J are TRBV5-1 and TRBJ1-1, with 7 bases fitting TRBD1. There are 14 residues in the CDR3. From germline, CDR1 is SGHRS and CDR2 YFSETQ. Unmatched junction bases numbered 5, after V lost 3 bases and J lost 3 bases. CDR3 DNA sequence: TGCGCCAGCAGCTCAAGGGGGCAGGACACTGAAGCTTTCTTT. This translates into CASSSRGQDTEAFF.

The DNA of the CDR3 is TGTGCCAGCAGTTACGGGGGCCAGCGGGTCTACGAGCAGTACTTC. Translated: CASSYGGQRVYEQYF. The chain couples TRBV27 to TRBJ2-7; D tentatively reads TRBD1 or TRBD2 (6 bases each). V was pared by 4 bases and J by 3 bases, with 16 bases between. The CDR3 has 15 residues. CDR1 and CDR2 (germline): MNHEY, SMNVEV (reference sequence).

The V call is TRBV28, the J call TRBJ2-7, with TRBD2 identical over 8 bases. The CDR3 consists of 14 residues. Germline CDR1 MDHEN, CDR2 SYDVKM. V shed 6 bases and J 4 bases; nucleotides not matched to a gene: 8. CDR3 sequence: CASSSLAGRYEQYF. CDR3 in DNA: TGTGCCAGCAGCTCCTTAGCGGGGCGTTACGAGCAGTACTTC. Full variable domain (remainder filled in from reference TRBV28 and TRBJ2-7): DVKVTQSSRYLVKRTGEKVFLECVQDMDHENMFWYRQDPGLGLRLIYFSYDVKMKEKGDIPEGYSVSREKKERFSLILESASTNQTSMYLCASSSLAGRYEQYFGPGTRLTVT.

This chain joins TRBV6-5 and TRBJ2-2; 7 bases align to TRBD2. The CDR3 length is 12 residues. CDR1 and CDR2 from the germline V gene are MNHEY and SVGAGI. With 10 bases clipped from V and 5 bases from J, the junction kept 4 bases outside the gene matches. The CDR3 here is CATMRGTGELFF. In DNA, the CDR3 is TGTGCCACAATGCGGGGGACCGGGGAGCTGTTTTTT.

This chain's CDR3 is CASSQQGRVTDTQYF. In DNA form, the CDR3 reads TGTGCCAGCAGTCAACAGGGGCGGGTCACAGATACGCAGTATTTT. V usage is TRBV27 and J usage is TRBJ2-3, with 7 bases that match TRBD1. Germline values: CDR1 MNHEY, CDR2 SMNVEV (reference sequence). Trimming took 5 bases from V and 2 from J; bases not matched to a gene: 7. The length of the CDR3 is 15 residues.